This T cell receptor beta chain was found in a study of blood T cell repertoires in COVID-19. Recovery among Cohort 3 donors was established by two negative PCRs, clearance, or symptom resolution. TCRdb keeps only in-frame clones here, not all; method: immunoSEQ multiplex PCR. The data contain 150,000 or so clones, 75% to 90% of them seen just once; the ten biggest clones take up around 13%. V lost 4 bases and J 7 bases, leaving 5 bases between the germline ends. This CDR3 has 11 amino acids. Germline V gene sequence: CDR1 LGHDT, CDR2 YNNKEL (reference sequence). This TCR was recovered from a woman aged 55-75 years who had recovered from COVID-19. Sequencing used PBMCs or T cells enriched from blood (not recorded which). V and J are TRBV3-1 (or the pseudogene TRBV3-2) and TRBJ2-1; D may be TRBD2 (5 bases). Here the CDR3 reads CASSLANEQFF. DNA of the CDR3: TGTGCCAGCAGCCTAGCGAATGAGCAGTTCTTC.